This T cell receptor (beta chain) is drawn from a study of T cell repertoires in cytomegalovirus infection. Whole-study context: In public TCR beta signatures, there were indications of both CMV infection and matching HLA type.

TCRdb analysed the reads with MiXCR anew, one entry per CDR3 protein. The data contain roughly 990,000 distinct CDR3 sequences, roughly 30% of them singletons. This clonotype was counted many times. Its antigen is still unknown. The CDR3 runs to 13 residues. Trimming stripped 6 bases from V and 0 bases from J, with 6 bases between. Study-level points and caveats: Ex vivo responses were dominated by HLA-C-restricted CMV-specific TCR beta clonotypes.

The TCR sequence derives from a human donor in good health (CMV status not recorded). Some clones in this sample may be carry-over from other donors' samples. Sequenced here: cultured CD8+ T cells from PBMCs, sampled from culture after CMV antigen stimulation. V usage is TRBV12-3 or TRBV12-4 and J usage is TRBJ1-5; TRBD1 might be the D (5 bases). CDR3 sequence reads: CASRGVSNQPQHF. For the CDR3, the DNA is TGTGCCAGCAGAGGGGTTAGCAATCAGCCCCAGCATTTT.